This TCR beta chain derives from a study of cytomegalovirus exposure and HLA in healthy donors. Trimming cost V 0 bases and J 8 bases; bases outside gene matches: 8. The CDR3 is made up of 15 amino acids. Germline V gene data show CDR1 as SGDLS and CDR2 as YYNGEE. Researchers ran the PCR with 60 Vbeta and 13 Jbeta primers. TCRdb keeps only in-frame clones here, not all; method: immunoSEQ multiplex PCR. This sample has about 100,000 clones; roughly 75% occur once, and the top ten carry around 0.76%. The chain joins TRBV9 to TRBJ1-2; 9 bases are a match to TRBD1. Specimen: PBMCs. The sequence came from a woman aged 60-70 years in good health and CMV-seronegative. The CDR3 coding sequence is TGTGCCAGCAGCGTAGATACCAGGACAGGGGACGGCTACACCTTC. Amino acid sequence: CASSVDTRTGDGYTF.